This T cell receptor beta chain was profiled in a study of T-cell memory formation after mild COVID-19. V was pared by 4 bases and J by 4 bases, with 14 bases between. Per the germline V gene, CDR1 is KGHDR and CDR2 is SFDVKD. This CDR3 is 15 amino acids long. TCRdb reanalysed the 5' RACE reads using MiXCR and keeps one entry per CDR3 protein. The table records 450,000 or so distinct CDR3 sequences, around a quarter of them present only once. In its sample, this clonotype was seen a few times. The chain recombines TRBV24-1 with TRBJ2-3; D might be TRBD1 or TRBD2, each matching 5 bases. What was sequenced was PBMCs or a T cell subset sorted from them (not recorded which). This sequence originates from an adult woman who had mild COVID-19 (a few samples of this study predate the infection). Cell type and time point are not known. The CDR3 protein is CATSEGTGFPDTQYF. CDR3 bases: TGTGCCACCAGTGAGGGGACCGGTTTTCCAGATACGCAGTATTTT.